One sample yielded the 19 T cell receptor beta chains listed below, sequenced in a study of blood T cell repertoires in COVID-19. Measured with immunoSEQ multiplex PCR; TCRdb has only the in-frame clones, and not every one. The repertoire holds about 230,000 clones, 80% to 90% seen once, with about 1.5% in the top ten. The sample was peripheral blood. The receptor set was obtained from a woman aged 40 to 49 who had recovered from COVID-19.

V gene TRBV6-6 combines with J gene TRBJ2-2; TRBD2 matches at 8 bases. From germline, CDR1 is MNHNY and CDR2 SVGAGI (reference sequence). The CDR3 consists of 16 residues. V gave up 1 base and J gave up 5 bases; unmatched junction bases: 6. The DNA for the CDR3 is TGTGCCAGCAGTTACTTAAGCGGGGGAGGGACCGGGGAGCTGTTTTTT. Translating gives CASSYLSGGGTGELFF.

This chain links TRBV5-1 with TRBJ1-3, with 8 bases matching TRBD1. Germline assignment: CDR1 SGHRS and CDR2 YFSETQ. V shed 5 bases, J shed 0 bases, and the junction held 4 bases outside the gene matches. The CDR3 runs 15 residues. CDR3 residues: CASSEQGVSGNTIYF. The CDR3 DNA reads as TGCGCCAGCAGTGAACAGGGGGTCTCTGGAAACACCATATATTTT.

The chain recombines TRBV6-5 with TRBJ2-5; 9 bases are shared with TRBD1. Germline CDR1 is MNHEY and CDR2 is SVGAGI. V shed 8 bases and J 5 bases; nucleotides not matched to a gene: 9. The CDR3 has 14 residues. The CDR3 reads CASRRGGTGETQYF. CDR3 coding DNA: TGTGCCAGCCGCAGGGGAGGGACAGGGGAGACCCAGTACTTC.

This clone was seen once. The chain combines TRBV7-2 with TRBJ2-7; TRBD2 might be the D (6 bases). Germline lookup yields CDR1 SGHTA and CDR2 FQGNSA. This CDR3 is built from 14 residues. V was shortened by 3 bases and J by 1 base, with 10 bases between the two germline ends. CDR3 amino acids: CASSFGLNSYEQYF. The CDR3 coding sequence is TGTGCCAGCAGCTTTGGACTAAATTCCTACGAGCAGTACTTC.

The genes are TRBV6-2 or TRBV6-3 and TRBJ1-5, with TRBD1 matching over 8 bases. This CDR3 contains 18 residues. With V trimmed by 0 bases and J by 2 bases, 9 bases remained unmatched. CDR1 MNHEY and CDR2 SVGEGT come from the germline V gene. The CDR3 reads CASSYSKTGGSGNQPQHF. DNA for the CDR3: TGTGCCAGCAGTTACTCGAAAACAGGGGGGTCTGGCAATCAGCCCCAGCATTTT.

The chain carries TRBV3-1 (or the pseudogene TRBV3-2) and TRBJ2-7, with D unresolved. The V end lost 4 bases, the J end lost 9 bases, and 16 bases lay between the germline ends. Germline V gene data show CDR1 as LGHDT and CDR2 as YNNKEL (reference sequence). This CDR3 comprises 13 residues. CDR3 residues: CASSPGRDGAQYF. CDR3 bases: TGTGCCAGCAGCCCCGGTCGCGACGGAGCGCAGTACTTC.

The rearrangement links TRBV3-1 (or the pseudogene TRBV3-2) to TRBJ1-2; 7 positions match TRBD1. The CDR3 totals 14 residues. Germline trimming cut 5 bases from V and 6 bases from J; bases unmatched to any gene: 9. Germline CDR1 LGHDT, CDR2 YNNKEL (reference sequence). CDR3 residues: CASSTTGKGDGYTF. DNA for the CDR3: TGTGCCAGCAGCACGACAGGGAAAGGCGATGGCTACACCTTC.

The J gene is TRBJ2-3, the V gene TRBV6-5, with TRBD2 matching 7 bases. The germline CDR1 and CDR2 sequences are MNHEY and SVGAGI. CDR3 length: 15 residues. J lost 1 base, V lost 6 bases, and 7 bases had no gene match. CDR3 protein: CASSQLAGGTDTQYF. The DNA for the CDR3 is TGTGCCAGCAGCCAATTAGCGGGCGGCACAGATACGCAGTATTTT.

J is TRBJ1-3 and V is TRBV12-1; TRBD1 is the table's D call and was not checked against the DNA. TRBV12-1 is annotated as a pseudogene. The CDR3 contains 18 residues. The CDR3 is CASSSYSDRDSSGNTIYF. The CDR3 DNA sequence: TGTGCCAGCAGCTCGTATTCGGACAGGGATAGCTCTGGAAACACCATATATTTT.

As DNA, the CDR3 is TGTGCCAGTAAAATTGTCCAGGACAGGGGGGAAGCTTTCTTT. Its translation is CASKIVQDRGEAFF. This chain links TRBV19 with TRBJ1-1; TRBD1 aligns across 10 bases. Trimming removed 7 bases from V and 8 bases from J; junction bases left unmatched: 10. Per germline, CDR1 LNHDA and CDR2 SQIVND (reference sequence). The length of the CDR3 is 14 residues. The full variable domain, its missing parts supplied by reference TRBV19 and TRBJ1-1, is DGGITQSPKYLFRKEGQNVTLSCEQNLNHDAMYWYRQDPGQGLRLIYYSQIVNDFQKGDIAEGYSVSREKKESFPLTVTSAQKNPTAFYLCASKIVQDRGEAFFGQGTRLTVV.

The V gene is TRBV19, the J gene TRBJ1-2; TRBD1 matches 7 bases. CDR3 length: 15 residues. J was trimmed by 8 bases and V by 8 bases; bases with no gene match: 17. The germline gives CDR1 LNHDA, CDR2 SQIVND (reference sequence). CDR3 sequence: CASADRGTEVGGYTF. CDR3 DNA sequence: TGTGCCAGTGCAGACCGCGGGACAGAAGTCGGGGGCTACACCTTC.

This clone was observed a single time. J is TRBJ2-1 and V is TRBV5-1; maybe TRBD2 (6 bases). V dropped 0 bases and J dropped 0 bases, with 22 bases sitting between them. The CDR3 extends over 20 amino acids. Germline CDR1 SGHRS, CDR2 YFSETQ. As DNA, the CDR3 is TGCGCCAGCAGCTTGGATCCCCTGACTAGTTCCTTAAGCTCCTACAATGAGCAGTTCTTC. Protein product: CASSLDPLTSSLSSYNEQFF.

Written as DNA, the CDR3 is TGTGCCAGCAGTTTAGCGAGAGGGGCAGGGGGAAATGAAAAACTGTTTTTT. Amino acids: CASSLARGAGGNEKLFF. The chain employs TRBV28 and TRBJ1-4; 7 nucleotides align to TRBD1. The germline V gene has CDR1 MDHEN and CDR2 SYDVKM. Trimming removed 2 bases from V and 5 bases from J; junction bases left unmatched: 11. The CDR3 spans 17 residues.

This rearrangement joins TRBV30 to TRBJ1-1; D remains ambiguous. The CDR3 runs to 19 residues. Germline V gene lookup returns CDR1 GTSNPN and CDR2 SVGIG (reference sequence). The V end was cut by 5 bases, the J end by 4 bases, with 32 bases between. The CDR3 DNA follows: TGTGCCTGGCCCCCTTTGGTTTCCTATCTACACCTGAGGAGCACTGAAGCTTTCTTT. This gives the protein CAWPPLVSYLHLRSTEAFF.

The chain employs TRBV30 and TRBJ1-1; D is uncertain. The CDR3 has 11 amino acids. Germline CDR1 and CDR2: GTSNPN and SVGIG (reference sequence). V dropped 3 bases and J dropped 8 bases, with 10 bases sitting between them. The chain's CDR3 is CAWRDLQEAFF. CDR3 nucleotides: TGTGCCTGGAGAGACCTACAGGAAGCTTTCTTT.

The chain joins TRBV11-2 to TRBJ2-7, with 7 bases that match TRBD1. Losses at the gene ends were 5 bases for V and 5 bases for J; bases not matched to a gene: 6. The CDR3 runs 13 residues. In germline, CDR1 is SGHAT, CDR2 FQNNGV. CDR3 residues: CASSRIQGDEQYF. The CDR3 DNA follows: TGTGCCAGCAGCCGAATTCAGGGGGACGAGCAGTACTTC.

The chain joins TRBV5-5 to TRBJ1-1; no definite D call. Trimming stripped 5 bases from V and 3 bases from J, with 14 bases between. CDR1 SGHKS and CDR2 YYEKEE come from the germline V gene (reference sequence). The CDR3 covers 14 residues. The CDR3 spells CASSSVWGDTEAFF. The CDR3 region has the DNA TGTGCCAGCAGTTCGGTTTGGGGAGACACTGAAGCTTTCTTT. Drawing the rest from reference TRBV5-5 and TRBJ1-1, the complete variable domain is DAGVTQSPTHLIKTRGQQVTLRCSPISGHKSVSWYQQVLGQGPQFIFQYYEKEERGRGNFPDRFSARQFPNYSSELNVNALLLGDSALYLCASSSVWGDTEAFFGQGTRLTVV.

The chain combines TRBV6-1 with TRBJ1-3; 9 bases align to TRBD1. Germline trimming cut 3 bases from V and 3 bases from J; bases unmatched to any gene: 12. CDR1 is MNHNS, CDR2 SASEGT, per germline. The CDR3 length is 18 residues. In nucleotides, the CDR3 is TGTGCCAGCAGTGAGAACAGAGACGGGACAGGGTTTGGAAACACCATATATTTT. It translates to CASSENRDGTGFGNTIYF.

The rearrangement links TRBV3-1 (or the pseudogene TRBV3-2) to TRBJ1-2; D might be TRBD1 (6 bases). The V and J ends lost 1 base and 2 bases respectively, with 11 bases between them. Per germline, CDR1 LGHDT and CDR2 YNNKEL (reference sequence). The CDR3 is 15 residues long. In DNA, the CDR3 is TGTGCCAGCAGCCAAGGCTGGCAGGGGAACTATGGCTACACCTTC. It codes for CASSQGWQGNYGYTF.